This is a list of T cell receptor beta chains from one sample in a study of CD8 T cells in ankylosing spondylitis. MiXCR, applied by TCRdb to the 5' RACE reads, yields one record per CDR3 protein. The sample shows about 210,000 distinct CDR3 sequences, 7% to 8% of them seen only once. Sequencing used blood, either unsorted or a sorted T cell fraction (not recorded which). The receptors were gathered from a male donor with ankylosing spondylitis. The CDR3 runs from the conserved cysteine through the conserved F or W. The D gene is left open where the match is weak. Size is omitted from some rows. Given values are once, few, many or a class for expanded clones.

>many|NA|TRBJ2-7|TRBV29-1
TGCAGCGTTCAGGACAGTCCCCACGAGCAGTACTTC
CSVQDSPHEQYF
>NA|NA|TRBJ2-3|TRBV7-6
TGTGCCAGCAGCTTAGAGGCTGGGCGGAACACAGATACGCAGTATTTT
CASSLEAGRNTDTQYF
>many|TRBD2|TRBJ2-1|TRBV7-2
TGTGCCAGCAGCTTAGTACCAGCGGGAGGGTGGAATGAGCAGTTCTTC
CASSLVPAGGWNEQFF
>NA|TRBD2|TRBJ2-7|TRBV20-1
TGCAGTGCACGGACTAGCGGGACTTACGAGCAGTACTTC
CSARTSGTYEQYF
>NA|NA|TRBJ1-5|TRBV7-6
TGTGCCAGCAGCTTAAACAGACAGCCCAATCAGCCCCAGCATTTT
CASSLNRQPNQPQHF
>NA|NA|TRBJ2-7|TRBV6-1
TGTGCCAGCAGTATTGAGGCCCGGGGGTGGGAGCAGTACTTC
CASSIEARGWEQYF
>many|NA|TRBJ2-7|TRBV15
TGTGCCATCCGGACAGTTCCAAGAGAGCAGTACTTC
CAIRTVPREQYF
>many|TRBD1|TRBJ2-3|TRBV9
TGTGCCAGCAGCGTCCGGACAGGGGATCGCGGGGATACGCAGTATTTT
CASSVRTGDRGDTQYF
>many|NA|TRBJ1-2|TRBV4-3
TGCGCCAGCAGCCAGGAGAGACACCAACCGTCCTATGGCTACACCTTC
CASSQERHQPSYGYTF
>few|NA|TRBJ2-2|TRBV5-8
TGTGCCAGCAGCTTGCGACCCGCGGTCAACACCGGGGAGCTGTTTTTT
CASSLRPAVNTGELFF
>NA|NA|TRBJ1-3|TRBV9
TGTGCCAGCAGCGTAGCGGAGAGGCGCTCTGGAAACACCATATATTTT
CASSVAERRSGNTIYF
>few|NA|TRBJ1-2|TRBV10-2
TGCGCCAGCAGTCACGTAAATTTGGGACAACAAGGCTATGGCTACACCTTC
CASSHVNLGQQGYGYTF
>many|TRBD2|TRBJ2-7|TRBV13
TGTGCCAGCAGCTTCGGAACGATTGGTAGCGGGAGCTCCTACGAGCAGTACTTC
CASSFGTIGSGSSYEQYF
>many|TRBD2|TRBJ2-2|TRBV5-1
TGCGCCAGCAGCTTGGCTTGGACTAGCGGGGACACCGGGGAGCTGTTTTTT
CASSLAWTSGDTGELFF
>few|TRBD1|TRBJ1-2|TRBV25-1
TGTGCCAGCAGTCCAGGGGGCGGCTACACCTTC
CASSPGGGYTF